This TCR beta chain was sequenced during a study of blood T cells in healthy people across ages. Points from the study as a whole: Bulk PBMC profiling left naive and antigen-experienced comparisons inconclusive. Measured against age, TCR beta diversity per million T cells decreased in a roughly linear manner.

Combining a sample-barcoded 5' primer with a J-beta primer mix, a second PCR ran for roughly 7 to 11 cycles. MiXCR, applied by TCRdb to the 5' RACE reads, yields one record per CDR3 protein. The sample shows 710,000 or so distinct CDR3 sequences, around a fifth of them seen only once. Each donor gave around 9.3 milliliters of peripheral blood. Details on this clonotype: Its cognate antigen is unknown.

V was shortened by 5 bases and J by 5 bases, with 15 bases between the two germline ends. The CDR3 contains 14 residues. CDR1 and CDR2 (germline): SNHLY, FYNNEI. The material sequenced was blood. This receptor was taken from a man aged 70-80 years in good health. V is TRBV2 and J is TRBJ2-5; the D is unclear. The DNA for the CDR3 is TGTGCCAGCAGTAATCATGGTCCTGGGGAGACCCAGTACTTC. This gives the protein CASSNHGPGETQYF. Full variable domain (missing parts from reference TRBV2 and TRBJ2-5): EPEVTQTPSHQVTQMGQEVILRCVPISNHLYFYWYRQILGQKVEFLVSFYNNEISEKSEIFDDQFSVERPDGSNFTLKIRSTKLEDSAMYFCASSNHGPGETQYFGPGTRLLVL.